These T cell receptor beta chains were read from a single sample in a study of cytomegalovirus exposure and HLA in healthy donors. Profiling relied on immunoSEQ multiplex PCR, and the TCRdb table lists in-frame clones only, not all of them. The sample lists about 160,000 clones; around 79% were seen once. Input material: PBMCs. Receptors were obtained from a woman aged 45-60 years in good health and CMV-seropositive. The CDR3 runs from the conserved cysteine through the conserved F or W. A D gene is named only where the DNA matches it firmly. The size field is filled for only some rows; it gives once, few, many or a size class.

cdr3_length	d_call	v_call	j_call	clone_size	cdr3_nt	cdr3_aa
16	TRBD2	TRBV15	TRBJ2-1	NA	TGTGCCACCAGCAGAGATTTAGGCGGGGGGTACAATGAGCAGTTCTTC	CATSRDLGGGYNEQFF
13	NA	TRBV10-3	TRBJ2-7	NA	TGTGCCACTCGGGCCGGGAGTATCAACGAGCAGTACTTC	CATRAGSINEQYF
12	TRBD1	TRBV2	TRBJ2-7	NA	TGTGCCAGCAGTGAAACGGGACAGGGGTGGTACTTC	CASSETGQGWYF
13	TRBD1	TRBV6-5	TRBJ1-5	few	TGTGCCAGCAGCAACAGGGGTGATCAGCCCCAGCATTTT	CASSNRGDQPQHF
14	NA	TRBV5-4	TRBJ2-7	NA	TGTGCCAGCAGCTTGGACACTAGCTCCTACGAGCAGTACTTC	CASSLDTSSYEQYF
16	NA	TRBV4-2	TRBJ2-5	NA	TGTGCCAGCAGCCAAGTTACAAGGGAGTACCAAGAGACCCAGTACTTC	CASSQVTREYQETQYF
14	NA	TRBV11-2	TRBJ2-7	NA	TGTGCCAGCAGCTTAGATCAGGGGTACTACGAGCAGTACTTC	CASSLDQGYYEQYF
14	NA	TRBV9	TRBJ2-2	few	TGTGCCAGCAGCGTCATCGGGAACACCGGGGAGCTGTTTTTT	CASSVIGNTGELFF
15	NA	TRBV2	TRBJ1-1	NA	TGTGCCAGCAATGGCCAATCATCGATGAACACTGAAGCTTTCTTT	CASNGQSSMNTEAFF
14	TRBD1	TRBV2	TRBJ1-4	NA	TGTGCCAGCAGTGGACAGGGAACGGGTGAAAAACTGTTTTTT	CASSGQGTGEKLFF
15	NA	TRBV4-1	TRBJ2-7	NA	TGCGCCAGCAGCCAAACCGCCGTAGGGGCCTACGAGCAGTACTTC	CASSQTAVGAYEQYF
14	NA	TRBV4-1	TRBJ2-1	NA	TGCGCCAGCAGCTTGGTGGGGGCCCTAAATGAGCAGTTCTTC	CASSLVGALNEQFF
13	TRBD1	TRBV10-1	TRBJ1-1	NA	TGCGCCAGCAGTGATACAGGGGGCACTGAAGCTTTCTTT	CASSDTGGTEAFF
16	TRBD2	TRBV5-4	TRBJ2-7	NA	TGTGCCAGCAGCTTGGGCGGGACTAGCGGACTCTACGAGCAGTACTTC	CASSLGGTSGLYEQYF
18	TRBD1	TRBV4-1	TRBJ2-6	NA	TGCGCCAGCAGCCACGTGGACAGGGAAGGGTCCGGGGCCAACGTCCTGACTTTC	CASSHVDREGSGANVLTF
15	NA	TRBV7-9	TRBJ2-3	once	TGTGCCAGCAGCCGAACGGGATCTAGCACAGATACGCAGTATTTT	CASSRTGSSTDTQYF
17	TRBD1	TRBV6-1	TRBJ1-1	NA	TGTGCCAGCAGTGAATTATGGGGGGCGGGACAGGGCACTGAAGCTTTCTTT	CASSELWGAGQGTEAFF
15	NA	TRBV9	TRBJ2-2	NA	TGTGCCAGCAGCGTCGGGGGAGCTATTCCCGGGGAGCTGTTTTTT	CASSVGGAIPGELFF
15	NA	TRBV19	TRBJ1-1	NA	TGTGCCAGGGTGACCGGCGGGGTGGCGAACACTGAAGCTTTCTTT	CARVTGGVANTEAFF
17	NA	TRBV18	TRBJ2-5	once	TGTGCCAGCTCACCACCGTTCCGAGGGATGGACAGAGAGACCCAGTACTTC	CASSPPFRGMDRETQYF
17	TRBD2	TRBV2	TRBJ2-7	NA	TGTGCCAGCAGTGAACCCCCCAACGGACTAGCGGGAGGCGAGCAGTACTTC	CASSEPPNGLAGGEQYF
15	NA	TRBV13	TRBJ1-1	NA	TGTGCCAGCAGCTTAGGGACGGCGGGGAGCACTGAAGCTTTCTTT	CASSLGTAGSTEAFF
15	TRBD2	TRBV6-1	TRBJ2-3	NA	TGTGCCAGCAACCTAGCGGGGGGCCCCACAGATACGCAGTATTTT	CASNLAGGPTDTQYF
14	TRBD1	TRBV18	TRBJ1-5	NA	TGTGCCAGCTCAGCCGGGACAGGCAATCAGCCCCAGCATTTT	CASSAGTGNQPQHF
12	NA	TRBV2	TRBJ1-2	NA	TGTGCCAGCGAATATTACCACGGTGGCTACACCTTC	CASEYYHGGYTF
12	NA	TRBV14	TRBJ2-7	NA	TGTGCCAGCAGCCAAGACCGGTACGAGCAGTACTTC	CASSQDRYEQYF
14	TRBD1	TRBV10-2	TRBJ2-7	NA	TGCGCCAGCCGACAGGGGGCAGGCTCCTACGAGCAGTACTTC	CASRQGAGSYEQYF
18	TRBD2	TRBV11-2	TRBJ2-3	NA	TGTGCCAGCAGCTTAAATCCTATAGCGGGGGGGCTTCGCGATACGCAGTATTTT	CASSLNPIAGGLRDTQYF
15	NA	TRBV25-1	TRBJ1-2	few	TGTGCCAGCAACCCCGGCCAGGGAGGGAACTATGGCTACACCTTC	CASNPGQGGNYGYTF
13	NA	TRBV6-5	TRBJ1-3	NA	TGTGCCAGCAGTTACAGAGGGGGAAACACCATATATTTT	CASSYRGGNTIYF
15	TRBD1	TRBV2	TRBJ1-4	NA	TGTGCCAGCAGTTACTACAGGGGGGGGAATGAAAAACTGTTTTTT	CASSYYRGGNEKLFF
14	NA	TRBV6-6	TRBJ2-5	NA	TGTGCCAGCAGCGCCCCCAGGGCCGGGGAGACCCAGTACTTC	CASSAPRAGETQYF
17	TRBD2	TRBV4-2	TRBJ2-1	once	TGTGCCAGCAGCCAAGATCGGCTAGCGGGAACCTACAATGAGCAGTTCTTC	CASSQDRLAGTYNEQFF
16	TRBD2	TRBV6-6	TRBJ2-5	NA	TGTGCCAGCGTCAAGGGACTAGCGGGGCCCTCAGAGACCCAGTACTTC	CASVKGLAGPSETQYF
16	NA	TRBV5-1	TRBJ2-1	once	TGCGCCAGCAGCTTCTACAGGGAGAGCTCCTACAATGAGCAGTTCTTC	CASSFYRESSYNEQFF
17	NA	TRBV4-1	TRBJ1-3	NA	TGCGCCAGCAGCCAAGATTCGCGCCCGCTCTCTGGAAACACCATATATTTT	CASSQDSRPLSGNTIYF
14	NA	TRBV6-1	TRBJ2-3	NA	TGTGCCAGCAGTACAGGGATAGGCGCAGATACGCAGTATTTT	CASSTGIGADTQYF
15	NA	TRBV28	TRBJ2-7	NA	TGTGCCAGCAGTTTATCCCTAAGGGGGTCCCACGAGCAGTACTTC	CASSLSLRGSHEQYF
17	NA	TRBV19	TRBJ1-1	NA	TGTGCCAGTAGTCCCCGTCCCGGGACACTTGCTCTTGCTGAAGCTTTCTTT	CASSPRPGTLALAEAFF
13	NA	TRBV2	TRBJ2-7	NA	TGTGCCAGCAGTGATGGGCCTTACTACGAGCAGTACTTC	CASSDGPYYEQYF
18	TRBD2	TRBV27	TRBJ2-3	few	TGTGCCAGCAGTTTATATCTGCTAGCGGGCGTTAGCACAGATACGCAGTATTTT	CASSLYLLAGVSTDTQYF
14	NA	TRBV5-1	TRBJ2-7	NA	TGCGCCAGCAGCCAGGACAGTTACTCCTACGAGCAGTACTTC	CASSQDSYSYEQYF
14	NA	TRBV5-1	TRBJ1-2	NA	TGCGCCAGCAGCCAGACGACGGGGAACTATGGCTACACCTTC	CASSQTTGNYGYTF
15	TRBD1	TRBV6-5	TRBJ2-4	NA	TGTGCCAGCAGCTCTACCGGGACAGGTCGGGACATTCAGTACTTC	CASSSTGTGRDIQYF
15	NA	TRBV7-9	TRBJ2-7	NA	TGTGCCAGCAGCCCAGGCTTAGCGGTTGGCTACGAGCAGTACTTC	CASSPGLAVGYEQYF
11	NA	TRBV28	TRBJ1-2	NA	TGTGCCAGCAGCCTTAATTATGGCTACACCTTC	CASSLNYGYTF
15	NA	TRBV7-2	TRBJ1-6	NA	TGTGCCAGCAGCTTAAACGGGGGTCCTAATTCACCCCTCCACTTT	CASSLNGGPNSPLHF
15	TRBD2	TRBV6-1	TRBJ2-7	NA	TGTGCCAGCGAGGGACTAGCGGGAGCCCCGGCGGAGCAGTACTTC	CASEGLAGAPAEQYF
17	TRBD1	TRBV5-8	TRBJ1-5	few	TGTGCCAGCAGCTCCAGGAAAGGGACAGTAGCAGGTCAGCCCCAGCATTTT	CASSSRKGTVAGQPQHF
16	TRBD2	TRBV5-4	TRBJ2-3	NA	TGTGCCAGCAGCTTGGGTAGCGGGGACCGCACAGATACGCAGTATTTT	CASSLGSGDRTDTQYF
13	TRBD2	TRBV29-1	TRBJ2-7	NA	TGCAGCGCTAAGAGCGGGGGGGCCTACGAGCAGTACTTC	CSAKSGGAYEQYF